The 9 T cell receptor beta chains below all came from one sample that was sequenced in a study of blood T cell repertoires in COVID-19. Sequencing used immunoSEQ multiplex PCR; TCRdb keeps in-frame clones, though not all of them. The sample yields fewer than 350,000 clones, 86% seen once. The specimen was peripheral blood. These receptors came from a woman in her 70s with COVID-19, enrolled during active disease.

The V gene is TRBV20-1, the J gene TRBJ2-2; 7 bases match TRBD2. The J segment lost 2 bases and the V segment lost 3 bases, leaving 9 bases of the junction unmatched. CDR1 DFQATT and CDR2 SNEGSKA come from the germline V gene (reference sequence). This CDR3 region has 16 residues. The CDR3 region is CSASPGDYYNTGELFF. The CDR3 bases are TGCAGTGCTAGTCCTGGGGACTACTACAACACCGGGGAGCTGTTTTTT.

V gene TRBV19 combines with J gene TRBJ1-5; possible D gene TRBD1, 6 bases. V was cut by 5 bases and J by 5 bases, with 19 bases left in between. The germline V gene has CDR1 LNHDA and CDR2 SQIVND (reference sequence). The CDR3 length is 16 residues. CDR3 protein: CASSYKGTPGHQPQHF. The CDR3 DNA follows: TGTGCCAGTAGTTATAAAGGGACACCAGGGCATCAGCCCCAGCATTTT. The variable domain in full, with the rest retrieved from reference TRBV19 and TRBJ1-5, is DGGITQSPKYLFRKEGQNVTLSCEQNLNHDAMYWYRQDPGQGLRLIYYSQIVNDFQKGDIAEGYSVSREKKESFPLTVTSAQKNPTAFYLCASSYKGTPGHQPQHFGDGTRLSIL.

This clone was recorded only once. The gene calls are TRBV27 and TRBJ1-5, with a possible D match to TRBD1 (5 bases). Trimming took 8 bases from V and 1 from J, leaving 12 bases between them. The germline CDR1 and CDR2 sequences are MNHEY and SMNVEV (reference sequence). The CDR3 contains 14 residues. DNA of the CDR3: TGTGCCAGCGCCCTGGGGCCCAGCAATCAGCCCCAGCATTTT. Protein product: CASALGPSNQPQHF.

CDR3 DNA sequence: TGTGCCAGCAGTTCTCTAAAAGCGAACACCGGGGAGCTGTTTTTT. It translates to CASSSLKANTGELFF. V gene TRBV27 combines with J gene TRBJ2-2; D unclear. CDR1 is MNHEY, CDR2 SMNVEV, per germline (reference sequence). The CDR3 is made up of 15 amino acids. V gave up 4 bases and J gave up 0 bases, with 9 bases separating them.

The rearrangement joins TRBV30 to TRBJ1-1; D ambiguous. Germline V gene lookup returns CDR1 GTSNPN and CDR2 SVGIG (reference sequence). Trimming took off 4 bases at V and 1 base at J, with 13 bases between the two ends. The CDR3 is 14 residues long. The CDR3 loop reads CAWIPWAPNTEAFF. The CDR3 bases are TGTGCCTGGATCCCCTGGGCCCCGAACACTGAAGCTTTCTTT. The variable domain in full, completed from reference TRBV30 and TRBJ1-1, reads SQTIHQWPATLVQPVGSPLSLECTVEGTSNPNLYWYRQAAGRGLQLLFYSVGIGQISSEVPQNLSASRPQDRQFILSSKKLLLSDSGFYLCAWIPWAPNTEAFFGQGTRLTVV.

CDR3 in amino acids: CASSLHTGGTEAFF. CDR3 coding DNA: TGCGCCAGCAGCTTGCATACAGGGGGCACTGAAGCTTTCTTT. The V call is TRBV5-1, the J call TRBJ1-1; 8 nucleotides line up with TRBD1. The V and J ends lost 1 base and 4 bases, in that order; junction bases with no gene match: 3. This CDR3 has 14 residues. Germline assignment: CDR1 SGHRS and CDR2 YFSETQ. Filled out from reference TRBV5-1 and TRBJ1-1, the complete variable domain reads KAGVTQTPRYLIKTRGQQVTLSCSPISGHRSVSWYQQTPGQGLQFLFEYFSETQRNKGNFPGRFSGRQFSNSRSEMNVSTLELGDSALYLCASSLHTGGTEAFFGQGTRLTVV.

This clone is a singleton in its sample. CDR3 nucleotide sequence: TGTGCCAGTAGTATTACAGGGGGCTATGAGCAGTACTTC. It yields the protein CASSITGGYEQYF. The chain links TRBV19 to TRBJ2-7; 9 bases are shared with TRBD1. Germline lookup yields CDR1 LNHDA and CDR2 SQIVND (reference sequence). There are 13 residues in the CDR3. Losses at the gene ends were 3 bases for V and 7 bases for J; bases not matched to a gene: 4.

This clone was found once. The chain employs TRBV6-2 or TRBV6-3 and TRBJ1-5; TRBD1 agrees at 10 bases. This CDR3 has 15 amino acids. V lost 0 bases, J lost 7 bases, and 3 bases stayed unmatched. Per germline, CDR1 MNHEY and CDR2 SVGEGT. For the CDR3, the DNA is TGTGCCAGCAGTTACTCGACAGGGGGCTACCAGCCCCAGCATTTT. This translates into CASSYSTGGYQPQHF.

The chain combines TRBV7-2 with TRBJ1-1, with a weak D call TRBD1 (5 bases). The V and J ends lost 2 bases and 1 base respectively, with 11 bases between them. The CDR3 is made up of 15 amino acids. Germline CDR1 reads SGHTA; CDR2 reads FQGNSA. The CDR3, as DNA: TGTGCCAGCAGCTTAAGGCATACAGGGAACACTGAAGCTTTCTTT. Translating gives CASSLRHTGNTEAFF.